The rows below give T cell receptor beta chains drawn from one sample of a study of blood T cells in healthy people across ages. TCRdb re-called the 5' RACE reads with MiXCR, one entry per CDR3 protein. This repertoire shows 650,000 to 800,000 distinct CDR3 sequences, about 50% found once; its top ten account for roughly 14%. Sequencing was done on a sample of blood. Source of these receptors: a woman aged 80 or older in good health. Each CDR3 is given with its conserved first and last residue. The D gene is left open where the match is weak. Only some rows state a clone size, as once, few, many or a class for expanded clones.

CDR3aa	CDR3nt	abundance	v_gene	j_gene	len	d_gene
CSVEVWTSGSNEQYF	TGCAGCGTTGAAGTATGGACTAGCGGGAGCAACGAGCAGTACTTC	many	TRBV29-1	TRBJ2-7	15	TRBD2
CAISVWGTSTDTQYF	TGTGCCATCAGTGTTTGGGGAACTAGCACAGATACGCAGTATTTT	NA	TRBV10-3	TRBJ2-3	15	NA
CASSSRAKLPDTQYF	TGTGCCAGCAGTTCGCGGGCGAAACTACCGGATACGCAGTATTTT	once	TRBV6-2/TRBV6-3	TRBJ2-3	15	NA
CASSARDRGTEAFF	TGTGCCAGCAGCGCCAGGGACAGGGGCACTGAAGCTTTCTTT	NA	TRBV7-9	TRBJ1-1	14	TRBD1
CASSLAWTGDEQYF	TGTGCCAGCAGCTTAGCCTGGACAGGGGACGAGCAGTACTTC	NA	TRBV6-6	TRBJ2-7	14	TRBD1
CSARSGRDFTGELFF	TGCAGTGCTAGATCCGGGAGAGATTTCACCGGGGAGCTGTTTTTT	NA	TRBV20-1	TRBJ2-2	15	NA
CASSTQGNSNQPQHF	TGTGCCAGCAGTACCCAGGGGAATAGCAATCAGCCCCAGCATTTT	NA	TRBV12-3/TRBV12-4	TRBJ1-5	15	NA
CASSFGLAGTDTQYF	TGTGCCAGCAGTTTCGGACTAGCGGGAACAGATACGCAGTATTTT	NA	TRBV6-5	TRBJ2-3	15	TRBD2
CSARRRGIAYEQYF	TGCAGTGCCCGGCGGAGGGGGATCGCCTACGAGCAGTACTTC	NA	TRBV20-1	TRBJ2-7	14	NA
CASSEPGFQETQYF	TGTGCCAGCAGTGAACCAGGGTTCCAAGAGACCCAGTACTTC	many	TRBV25-1	TRBJ2-5	14	NA
CASSVRLVGTIYEQYF	TGTGCCAGCAGCGTCCGACTAGTGGGGACTATCTACGAGCAGTACTTC	few	TRBV9	TRBJ2-7	16	TRBD2
CASSSQANEQYF	TGTGCCAGCTCATCCCAAGCCAATGAGCAGTACTTC	few	TRBV18	TRBJ2-5	12	NA
CASSPASGRARNEQFF	TGTGCCAGCAGCCCTGCAAGCGGGAGGGCCCGAAATGAGCAGTTCTTC	many	TRBV9	TRBJ2-1	16	TRBD2
CSATAREVYEQYF	TGCAGTGCTACCGCTCGGGAAGTCTACGAGCAGTACTTC	once	TRBV20-1	TRBJ2-7	13	NA
CASSFQGQEAFF	TGTGCCAGCAGCTTTCAGGGCCAGGAAGCTTTCTTT	NA	TRBV7-3	TRBJ1-1	12	NA
CASSGGVNSPLHF	TGTGCCAGCAGTGGGGGCGTAAATTCACCCCTCCACTTT	NA	TRBV2	TRBJ1-6	13	NA
CSVARGNQPQHF	TGCAGCGTAGCGAGGGGCAATCAGCCCCAGCATTTT	few	TRBV29-1	TRBJ1-5	12	NA
CASSPDRLITDTQYF	TGTGCCAGCAGCCCAGACAGGTTGATCACAGATACGCAGTATTTT	many	TRBV7-2	TRBJ2-3	15	NA
CASSVGLIDTQYF	TGTGCCAGCAGCGTAGGTTTGATCGATACGCAGTATTTT	many	TRBV9	TRBJ2-3	13	NA
CASRSQGGTDTQYF	TGTGCCAGCAGGTCGCAGGGGGGTACAGATACGCAGTATTTT	NA	TRBV6-6	TRBJ2-3	14	NA
CASSHSGLLGETQYF	TGTGCCAGCAGCCACTCCGGACTATTAGGAGAGACCCAGTACTTC	NA	TRBV3-1	TRBJ2-5	15	NA
CASPRAATRSGANVLTF	TGTGCCAGTCCCCGGGCAGCTACTCGATCTGGGGCCAACGTCCTGACTTTC	NA	TRBV7-2	TRBJ2-6	17	NA
CASSVLSKTYNEQFF	TGTGCCAGCAGCGTCCTGAGCAAGACATACAATGAGCAGTTCTTC	NA	TRBV12-3/TRBV12-4	TRBJ2-1	15	NA
CSAGDRGRGYTF	TGCAGTGCTGGGGACAGGGGACGTGGCTACACCTTC	NA	TRBV20-1	TRBJ1-2	12	TRBD1
CASSLGSGGSQSEAFF	TGCGCCAGCAGCTTGGGTTCAGGAGGGTCTCAAAGTGAAGCTTTCTTT	NA	TRBV5-1	TRBJ1-1	16	NA
CASSQDQAQFF	TGTGCCAGCAGCCAAGATCAAGCGCAGTTCTTC	NA	TRBV4-2	TRBJ2-1	11	NA
CASSYRDREIHTF	TGTGCCAGCAGTTACCGGGACAGGGAGATTCACACCTTC	NA	TRBV6-6	TRBJ1-2	13	TRBD1
CASRVLVARETQYF	TGTGCCAGCAGGGTACTAGTTGCCCGGGAGACCCAGTACTTC	NA	TRBV11-1	TRBJ2-5	14	NA
CSVDDTQYF	TGCAGCGTTGACGATACGCAGTATTTT	NA	TRBV29-1	TRBJ2-3	9	NA
CASSQGDWYSDTQYF	TGTGCCAGCAGCCAAGGGGATTGGTATTCAGATACGCAGTATTTT	NA	TRBV4-2	TRBJ2-3	15	NA
CASSPTTQGLGKYF	TGTGCCAGCAGCCCAACCACCCAGGGACTAGGAAAGTACTTC	NA	TRBV14	TRBJ2-5	14	TRBD2
CASSPTSEGGYTF	TGTGCCAGCAGCCCGACTTCGGAGGGGGGCTACACCTTC	many	TRBV12-3/TRBV12-4	TRBJ1-2	13	NA
CAGNGRRTDTQYF	TGTGCCGGAAATGGAAGGCGCACAGATACGCAGTATTTT	once	TRBV7-9	TRBJ2-3	13	NA
CSVASGRGAGELFF	TGCAGCGTTGCGAGCGGGAGGGGGGCCGGGGAGCTGTTTTTT	many	TRBV29-1	TRBJ2-2	14	TRBD2
CASSGVGQFNQPQHF	TGTGCCAGCAGTGGTGTGGGACAGTTCAATCAGCCCCAGCATTTT	NA	TRBV2	TRBJ1-5	15	TRBD1
CASSLRAGNSGNTIYF	TGTGCCAGCAGCTTAAGGGCGGGGAACTCTGGAAACACCATATATTTT	NA	TRBV7-2	TRBJ1-3	16	NA
CASSLYPDTQYF	TGTGCCAGCAGCTTATATCCAGATACGCAGTATTTT	few	TRBV7-2	TRBJ2-3	12	NA
CASSDSAGGPYEQYF	TGTGCCAGCAGTGATTCGGCAGGGGGACCCTACGAGCAGTACTTC	NA	TRBV2	TRBJ2-7	15	TRBD1
CSVDRTIGNTEAFF	TGCAGCGTTGATCGGACAATCGGGAACACTGAAGCTTTCTTT	NA	TRBV29-1	TRBJ1-1	14	NA
CSARDRASNTGELFF	TGCAGTGCTAGGGACCGGGCCTCGAACACCGGGGAGCTGTTTTTT	few	TRBV20-1	TRBJ2-2	15	NA
CASTLGQGANVLTF	TGTGCCAGCACGCTCGGGCAAGGGGCCAACGTCCTGACTTTC	many	TRBV3-1	TRBJ2-6	14	NA
CASSPYPGLAGGSSQETQYF	TGTGCCAGCAGTCCTTATCCCGGACTAGCGGGAGGTTCCTCTCAAGAGACCCAGTACTTC	NA	TRBV25-1	TRBJ2-5	20	TRBD2
CASSSDRGSQPQHF	TGTGCCAGCAGTTCCGACAGGGGCAGTCAGCCCCAGCATTTT	NA	TRBV25-1	TRBJ1-5	14	TRBD1
CSAIFLGRGSHNEQFF	TGCAGTGCTATCTTCCTGGGTCGGGGATCCCACAATGAGCAGTTCTTC	NA	TRBV20-1	TRBJ2-1	16	NA
CASSPVGQGYQPQHF	TGCGCCAGCAGCCCTGTGGGACAGGGGTACCAGCCCCAGCATTTT	NA	TRBV5-1	TRBJ1-5	15	TRBD1
CSAREPGGQSLAKNIQYF	TGCAGTGCTAGAGAGCCAGGAGGACAGAGTCTAGCCAAAAACATTCAGTACTTC	NA	TRBV20-1	TRBJ2-4	18	NA
CASSYSAYNEQFF	TGTGCCAGCAGTTACTCTGCCTACAATGAGCAGTTCTTC	NA	TRBV6-2/TRBV6-3	TRBJ2-1	13	NA
CASSLGITDTQYF	TGTGCCAGCAGCTTAGGGATCACAGATACGCAGTATTTT	many	TRBV7-3	TRBJ2-3	13	NA
CASSLVSGEIDEQFF	TGCGCCAGCAGCTTGGTGTCAGGGGAGATCGATGAGCAGTTCTTC	NA	TRBV5-1	TRBJ2-1	15	NA
CASRYGTSNYGYTF	TGTGCCAGCAGATACGGGACATCTAACTATGGCTACACCTTC	NA	TRBV14	TRBJ1-2	14	NA
CASSTTPGTVYGYTF	TGTGCCAGCAGTACCACCCCAGGGACAGTCTATGGCTACACCTTC	once	TRBV19	TRBJ1-2	15	TRBD1